The TCR beta chain under discussion was sequenced for a study of blood T cells in healthy people across ages. Background on the study: The capture of about one barcoded beta molecule per two T cells was achieved by template switching.

This clonotype has just one count. With V trimmed by 5 bases and J by 9 bases, 1 base remained unmatched. Germline assignment: CDR1 MNHEY and CDR2 SVGAGI. CDR3 length: 11 amino acids. A second PCR of about 6 to 11 cycles used a sample-barcoded 5' primer and a J-beta primer mix. TCRdb re-called the 5' RACE reads through MiXCR, storing one row per CDR3 protein. The table lists roughly 930,000 distinct CDR3 sequences, around 49% of them singletons, with roughly 13% in the top ten. The material sequenced was blood. This TCR derives from a young man in good health. V usage is TRBV6-5 and J usage is TRBJ2-1, with 7 bases matching TRBD1. The CDR3: CASSTGVEQFF. In DNA form, the CDR3 reads TGTGCCAGCAGTACAGGGGTTGAGCAGTTCTTC.